One and the same sample provided the 7 T cell receptor beta chains below, sequenced in a study of control samples from healthy donors and cancer patients. Libraries were prepared by immunoSEQ multiplex PCR; TCRdb keeps only in-frame clonotypes and omits some of them. The top ten clones hold around 7.3% of a sample with about 140,000 clones, under 95% of them seen once. Sequencing input: blood. These receptors were taken from a man aged 18 to 35 in good health.

This clone was counted once. CDR3 sequence: CASSATAGYETQYF. CDR3 DNA sequence: TGTGCCAGCAGCGCGACGGCAGGTTACGAGACCCAGTACTTC. The genes are TRBV9 and TRBJ2-5; D not resolved. V was clipped by 3 bases and J by 5 bases, with 14 bases between them. Germline CDR1 reads SGDLS; CDR2 reads YYNGEE. The CDR3 loop spans 14 amino acids.

The rearrangement uses TRBV12-3 or TRBV12-4 and TRBJ2-3; D is ambiguous. The CDR3 totals 13 residues. V was pared by 2 bases and J by 8 bases, with 11 bases between. DNA for the CDR3: TGTGCCAGCAGTTTAATGGCAGTTAGTACGCAGTATTTT. Amino acid sequence: CASSLMAVSTQYF.

This chain links TRBV29-1 with TRBJ1-2, with D uncertain. The CDR3 length is 11 residues. Germline V gene sequence: CDR1 SQVTM, CDR2 ANQGSEA. Between the trimmed V and J ends, which lost 4 bases and 6 bases, there was a span of 9 bases. Here the CDR3 reads CSVAGVDGYTF. CDR3 nucleotide sequence: TGCAGCGTTGCCGGGGTTGATGGCTACACCTTC.

J is TRBJ1-1 and V is TRBV5-4; a possible D gene is TRBD1 (6 bases). The CDR3 is 15 residues long. In germline, CDR1 is SGHNT, CDR2 YYREEE (reference sequence). V was clipped by 2 bases and J by 4 bases, with 15 bases between them. This CDR3 reads CASSLALGAVTEAFF. In DNA, the CDR3 is TGTGCCAGCAGCTTAGCGCTGGGGGCGGTCACTGAAGCTTTCTTT.

This sequence joins TRBV10-1 and TRBJ1-6; TRBD1 matches at 9 bases. There are 17 residues in the CDR3. Losses at the gene ends were 5 bases for V and 10 bases for J; bases not matched to a gene: 15. Germline CDR1 and CDR2: WNHNN and SYGVQD (reference sequence). CDR3 nucleotide sequence: TGCGCCAGCAGTAGTAAAAGGGACAGGGAGTTTGACTCACCCCTCCACTTT. This sequence encodes CASSSKRDREFDSPLHF.

The chain joins TRBV11-2 to TRBJ1-6, with D perhaps TRBD1 (5 bases). V was pared by 2 bases and J by 9 bases, with 11 bases between. Germline V gene lookup returns CDR1 SGHAT and CDR2 FQNNGV. The CDR3 contains 14 residues. The CDR3 bases are TGTGCCAGCAGCTTAAACGGGGGAGGTTCACCCCTCCACTTT. It encodes CASSLNGGGSPLHF.

The V call is TRBV6-5, the J call TRBJ2-1; 7 bases agree with TRBD2. The V segment lost 7 bases and the J segment 5 bases; nucleotides outside the gene matches: 5. The CDR3 has 13 residues. CDR1 MNHEY and CDR2 SVGAGI come from the germline V gene. The DNA for the CDR3 is TGTGCCAGCAAGATACTAGCGCACAATGAGCAGTTCTTC. Its translation is CASKILAHNEQFF.